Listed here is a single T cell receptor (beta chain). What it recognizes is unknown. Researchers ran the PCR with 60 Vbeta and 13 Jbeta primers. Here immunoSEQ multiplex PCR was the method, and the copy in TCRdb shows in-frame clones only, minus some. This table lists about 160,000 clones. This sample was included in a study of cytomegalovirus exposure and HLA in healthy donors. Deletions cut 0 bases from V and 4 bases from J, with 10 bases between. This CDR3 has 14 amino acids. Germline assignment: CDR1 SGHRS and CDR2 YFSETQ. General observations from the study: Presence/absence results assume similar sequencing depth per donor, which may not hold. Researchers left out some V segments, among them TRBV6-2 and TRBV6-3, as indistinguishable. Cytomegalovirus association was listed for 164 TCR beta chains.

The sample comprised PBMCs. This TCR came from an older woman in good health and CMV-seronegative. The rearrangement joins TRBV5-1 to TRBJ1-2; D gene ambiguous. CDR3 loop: CASSLAVTSYGYTF. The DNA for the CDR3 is TGCGCCAGCAGCTTGGCGGTTACGAGCTATGGCTACACCTTC.